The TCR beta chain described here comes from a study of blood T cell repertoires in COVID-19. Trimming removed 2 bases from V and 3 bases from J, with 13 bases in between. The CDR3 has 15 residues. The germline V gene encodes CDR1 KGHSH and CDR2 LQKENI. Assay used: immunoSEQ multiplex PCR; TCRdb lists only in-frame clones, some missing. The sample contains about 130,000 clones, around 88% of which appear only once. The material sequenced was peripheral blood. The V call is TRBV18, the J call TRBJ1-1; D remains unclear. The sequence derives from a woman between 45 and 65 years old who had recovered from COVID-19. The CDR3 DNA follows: TGTGCCAGCTCACCATTAGGCGGGCGCTACACTGAAGCTTTCTTT. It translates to CASSPLGGRYTEAFF.